This T cell receptor (beta chain) was found in a study of T-cell reconstitution after alpha-beta-depleted transplantation in children. General observations from the study: Roughly two months post-transplant, alpha-beta T cells reportedly originated from several hundred graft clones that had expanded. Some patients' high day-60 TCRbeta diversity was attributed to recipient cells surviving conditioning. T-cell counts and diversity were attributed mostly to newly produced T cells one year after transplant.

Using unique molecular identifiers, the investigators prepared the TCRbeta library. TCRdb itself ran the PCR reads through MiXCR, one entry per CDR3 protein. The sample yields approximately 190,000 distinct CDR3 sequences, 6.3% seen once. This clonotype was detected many times. Antigen specificity is unknown. Per germline, CDR1 SNHLY and CDR2 FYNNEI. The V gene lost 5 bases and the J gene lost 5 bases, with 13 bases spanning the gap. This CDR3 is built from 14 residues. This specimen consisted of PBMCs, obtained before TCRalphabeta/CD19-depleted stem cell transplant. The chain uses TRBV2 and TRBJ1-5; D is undetermined. This clonotype was obtained from a girl under two years old with combined immunodeficiency, due to receive a stem cell transplant. CDR3 DNA sequence: TGTGCCAGCAGTTATGACGGGAGTGATCAGCCCCAGCATTTT. Translated: CASSYDGSDQPQHF.